This TCR beta chain emerged from a study of blood T cell repertoires in COVID-19. The count of this clone is one. Germline CDR1 is MDHEN and CDR2 is SYDVKM. This CDR3 has 14 residues. Trimming stripped 5 bases from V and 4 bases from J, with 14 bases between. The Seattle patients, enrolled during active infection, were followed longitudinally. Generated by immunoSEQ multiplex PCR, the TCRdb table keeps only in-frame clones and is missing some. The sample consists of 150,000 to 200,000 clones, 84% of them appearing once. The chain joins TRBV28 to TRBJ1-2; possible D gene TRBD1, 6 bases. The receptor was isolated from a woman aged 70 to 79 with COVID-19, enrolled during active disease. Sequencing used peripheral blood. The CDR3 here is CASSPSGQTYGYTF. The CDR3, as DNA: TGTGCCAGCAGTCCATCGGGACAAACCTATGGCTACACCTTC.